This paragraph reports one TCR beta chain. Its specificity is unknown. These data belong to a study of T cells in Graves' hyperthyroidism and ophthalmopathy. This CDR3 has 13 amino acids. Trimming took off 7 bases at V and 2 bases at J, with 11 bases between the two ends. Template material for amplifying TCR beta CDR3 regions consisted of RNA transcripts. A first-round RT-PCR of the TCR CDR3 used the HTBI primer set. TCRdb reanalysed the multiplex PCR reads using MiXCR and keeps one entry per CDR3 protein. The table lists about 500,000 distinct CDR3 sequences, 40% to 50% of them singletons. Study findings and constraints: Ophthalmopathy was model-predicted a median roughly six months pre-onset. Most thyroid clonotypes with frequency above 0.001 were detected in blood.

The material sequenced was peripheral blood or thyroid tissue (not recorded which). V is TRBV12-3 or TRBV12-4 and J is TRBJ2-5, with D perhaps matching TRBD1 (6 bases). The receptor comes from an adult woman with Graves' disease, either hyperthyroidism or ophthalmopathy (not recorded which). CDR3 DNA sequence: TGTGCCAGCACCAAACAGGGACAAGAGACCCAGTACTTC. Its translation: CASTKQGQETQYF.